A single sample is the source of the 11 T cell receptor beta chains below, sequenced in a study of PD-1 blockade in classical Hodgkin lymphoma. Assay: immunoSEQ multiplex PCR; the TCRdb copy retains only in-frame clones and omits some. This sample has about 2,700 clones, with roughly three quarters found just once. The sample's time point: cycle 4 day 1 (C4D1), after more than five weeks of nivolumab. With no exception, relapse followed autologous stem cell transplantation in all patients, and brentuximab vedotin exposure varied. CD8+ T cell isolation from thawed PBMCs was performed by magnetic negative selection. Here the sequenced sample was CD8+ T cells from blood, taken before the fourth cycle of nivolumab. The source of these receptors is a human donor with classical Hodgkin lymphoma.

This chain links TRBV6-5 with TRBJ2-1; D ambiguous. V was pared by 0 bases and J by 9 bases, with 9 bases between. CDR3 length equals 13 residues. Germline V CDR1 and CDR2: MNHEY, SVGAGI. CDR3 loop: CASSYSSVGEQFF. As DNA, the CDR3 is TGTGCCAGCAGTTACTCGTCTGTAGGTGAGCAGTTCTTC.

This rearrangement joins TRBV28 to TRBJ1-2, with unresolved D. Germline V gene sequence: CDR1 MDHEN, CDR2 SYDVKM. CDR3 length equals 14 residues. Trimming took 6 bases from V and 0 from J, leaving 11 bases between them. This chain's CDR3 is CASRLSGANYGYTF. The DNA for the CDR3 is TGTGCCAGCAGGCTTTCCGGTGCTAACTATGGCTACACCTTC.

CDR3: CASSFSRDRQSRANVLTF. Written as DNA, the CDR3 is TGCGCCAGCAGTTTTAGTAGAGATCGCCAAAGTCGGGCCAACGTCCTGACTTTC. The chain uses TRBV10-1 and TRBJ2-6; D call uncertain. This CDR3 has 18 amino acids. Germline CDR1 reads WNHNN; CDR2 reads SYGVQD (reference sequence). The V gene lost 5 bases and the J gene lost 5 bases, with 22 bases spanning the gap.

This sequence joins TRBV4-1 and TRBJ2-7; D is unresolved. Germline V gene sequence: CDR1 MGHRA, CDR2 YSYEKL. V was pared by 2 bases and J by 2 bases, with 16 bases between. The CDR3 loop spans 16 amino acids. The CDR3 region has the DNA TGCGCCAGCAGCCAATCGGCCGAACTTCTTCCCTACGAGCAGTACTTC. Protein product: CASSQSAELLPYEQYF.

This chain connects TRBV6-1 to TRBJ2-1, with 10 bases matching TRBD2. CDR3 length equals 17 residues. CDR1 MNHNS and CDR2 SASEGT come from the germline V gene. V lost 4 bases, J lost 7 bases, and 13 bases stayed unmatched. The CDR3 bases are TGTGCCAGCAGTGTGGATTCCGGGACTAGCGTCTTAAATGAGCAGTTCTTC. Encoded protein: CASSVDSGTSVLNEQFF.

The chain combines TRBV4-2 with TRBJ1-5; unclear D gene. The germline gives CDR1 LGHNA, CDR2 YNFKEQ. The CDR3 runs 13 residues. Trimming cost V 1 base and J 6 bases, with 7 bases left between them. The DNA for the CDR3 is TGTGCCAGCAGCCAAGCCACGGGTCAGCCCCAGCATTTT. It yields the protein CASSQATGQPQHF.

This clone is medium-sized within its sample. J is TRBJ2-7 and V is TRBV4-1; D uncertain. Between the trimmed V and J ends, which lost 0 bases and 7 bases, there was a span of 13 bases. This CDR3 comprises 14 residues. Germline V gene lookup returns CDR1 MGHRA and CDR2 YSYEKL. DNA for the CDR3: TGCGCCAGCAGCCAAGAGGCCGACCTAAGGGAGCAGTACTTC. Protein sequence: CASSQEADLREQYF.

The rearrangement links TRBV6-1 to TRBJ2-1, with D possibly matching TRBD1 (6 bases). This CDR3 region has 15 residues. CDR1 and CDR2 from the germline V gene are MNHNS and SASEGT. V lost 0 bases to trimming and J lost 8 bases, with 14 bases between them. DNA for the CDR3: TGTGCCAGCAGTGAAGCGTGGGGGCGCTTGGATGAGCAGTTCTTC. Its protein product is CASSEAWGRLDEQFF.

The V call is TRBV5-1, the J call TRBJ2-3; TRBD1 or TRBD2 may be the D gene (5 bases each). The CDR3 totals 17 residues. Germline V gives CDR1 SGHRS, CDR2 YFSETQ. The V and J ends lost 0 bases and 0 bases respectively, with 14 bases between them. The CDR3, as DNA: TGCGCCAGCAGCTTGGAGGGGAGCGGCCCTAGCACAGATACGCAGTATTTT. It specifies CASSLEGSGPSTDTQYF.

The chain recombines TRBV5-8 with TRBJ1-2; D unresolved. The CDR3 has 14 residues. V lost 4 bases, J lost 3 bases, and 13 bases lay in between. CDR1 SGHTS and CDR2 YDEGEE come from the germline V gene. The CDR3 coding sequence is TGTGCCAGCAGCAGCCGAGGAGCCTACTATGGCTACACCTTC. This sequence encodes CASSSRGAYYGYTF.

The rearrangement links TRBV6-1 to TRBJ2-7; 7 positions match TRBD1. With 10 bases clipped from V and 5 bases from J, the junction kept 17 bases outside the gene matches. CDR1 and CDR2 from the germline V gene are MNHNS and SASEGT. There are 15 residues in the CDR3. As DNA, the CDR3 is TGTGCCAACAGCTCGGCACAGGGGAACCTCCACGAGCAGTACTTC. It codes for CANSSAQGNLHEQYF.